Presented here are 2 T cell receptor beta chains from one specimen sequenced in a study of CXCR3 chemokines and chemotherapy response in bladder cancer. From the PCR reads, TCRdb called clonotypes with MiXCR, one entry per CDR3 protein. The sample lists approximately 2,500 distinct CDR3 sequences; 6% to 7.5% were seen once. This specimen was collected from a patient whose treatment included neoadjuvant chemotherapy. These receptors all come from a human donor with bladder cancer that responded to neoadjuvant chemotherapy.

This clonotype was detected many times. This chain joins TRBV19 and TRBJ1-3, with 7 bases matching TRBD1. Per the germline V gene, CDR1 is LNHDA and CDR2 is SQIVND (reference sequence). The CDR3 runs to 16 residues. The J segment lost 0 bases and the V segment lost 8 bases, leaving 10 bases of the junction unmatched. CDR3 sequence reads: CASSRTGTNSGNTIYF. The CDR3, as DNA: TGTGCCAGTTCTAGGACAGGCACGAACTCTGGAAACACCATATATTTT.

By sample fraction, this clonotype is medium-sized. The chain combines TRBV6-5 with TRBJ1-2, with a possible D match to TRBD1 (6 bases). This CDR3 spans 13 amino acids. Germline CDR1 and CDR2: MNHEY and SVGAGI. Trimming took off 5 bases at V and 8 bases at J, with 15 bases between the two ends. Written as DNA, the CDR3 is TGTGCCAGCAGTGCCTCGGGGGCGCGAGGCTACACCTTC. It encodes CASSASGARGYTF.